Sequencing of this T cell receptor (beta chain) was carried out in a study of identical twins. Study observations and caveats: In cord blood, abundant beta clonotypes had fewer insertions; memory showed no trend.

TCRdb itself ran the 5' RACE reads through MiXCR, one entry per CDR3 protein. Here the sample spans more than 1.5 million distinct CDR3 sequences, less than 35% being singletons. Details on this clonotype: Its antigen is unidentified.

Trimming stripped 4 bases from V and 5 bases from J, with 9 bases between. This CDR3 has 13 residues. Germline V gene lookup returns CDR1 SNHLY and CDR2 FYNNEI. Only healthy Caucasians were included as donors. The sample comprised cord blood. The sequence was collected from a newborn girl in good health. V gene TRBV2 combines with J gene TRBJ2-1; D assignment may be TRBD1 or TRBD2 (6 bases each). The CDR3 nucleotides are TGTGCCAGCAGTGTTAGGGGGGACAATGAGCAGTTCTTC. This gives the protein CASSVRGDNEQFF.